This TCR beta chain was sequenced during a study of cytomegalovirus exposure and HLA in healthy donors. PCR was performed using 60 Vbeta and 13 Jbeta primers. Generated by immunoSEQ multiplex PCR, the TCRdb table keeps only in-frame clones and is missing some. The sample lists roughly 170,000 clones, 75% to 85% occurring once. Germline-derived CDR1 and CDR2 are SGHRS and YFSETQ. This CDR3 region has 14 residues. Between the trimmed V and J ends, which lost 5 bases and 2 bases, there was a span of 14 bases. V and J are TRBV5-1 and TRBJ2-7, with D maybe TRBD2 (5 bases). This sequence originates from a girl aged 2 to 10 in good health and CMV-seropositive. The sequenced sample consisted of PBMCs. This CDR3 reads CASRSSGMTYEQYF. CDR3 in DNA: TGCGCCAGCAGATCCTCGGGGATGACCTACGAGCAGTACTTC.